This TCR beta chain was sequenced during a study of response to subunit inactivated influenza vaccine. TCRdb re-derived calls from the RT-PCR reads in MiXCR, one entry per CDR3 protein. Here the sample spans 450,000 to 700,000 distinct CDR3 sequences, around 13% being singletons. Many counts were recorded for this clonotype. V was clipped by 5 bases and J by 8 bases; unmatched bases: 8. CDR3 size: 14 residues. The germline V gene encodes CDR1 SEHNR and CDR2 FQNEAQ (reference sequence). The sequenced sample was PBMCs from blood, obtained roughly 13 days after vaccination. This TCR was recovered from a man in his forties or fifties who received an inactivated influenza vaccine. The rearrangement joins TRBV7-9 to TRBJ1-2; 10 bases match TRBD1. DNA for the CDR3: TGTGCCAGCAGCCCTCGACAGGGGGCTGAGGGCTACACCTTC. Translation: CASSPRQGAEGYTF.